These T cell receptor beta chains were read from a single sample in a study of technical replicates of blood from several donors. Produced via immunoSEQ multiplex PCR; TCRdb's table is partial and in-frame only. This sample has approximately 77,000 clones; under 95% occur once, and the top ten carry 0.3% to 0.5%. Sequences were obtained from T cells isolated from PBMCs. These receptors all stem from a human donor in good health. The CDR3 runs from the conserved cysteine through the conserved F or W. The D gene is left open where the match is weak. Rows give clone size only sometimes, using once, few, many, or a class for an expanded clone.

CDR3aa: CASSPGHPYEQYF
CDR3nt: TGTGCCAGCTCCCCGGGACACCCCTACGAGCAGTACTTC
v_gene: TRBV2
d_gene: NA
j_gene: TRBJ2-7
abundance: NA

CDR3aa: CASSPTSGSNEQFF
CDR3nt: TGCGCCAGCAGCCCCACTAGCGGGAGCAATGAGCAGTTCTTC
v_gene: TRBV5-1
d_gene: TRBD2
j_gene: TRBJ2-1
abundance: NA

CDR3aa: CASRYPGHYEQYF
CDR3nt: TGTGCCAGCAGGTATCCGGGACACTACGAGCAGTACTTC
v_gene: TRBV6-1
d_gene: NA
j_gene: TRBJ2-7
abundance: NA

CDR3aa: CASRVEGAPNTEAFF
CDR3nt: TGCGCCAGCAGGGTAGAGGGGGCGCCGAACACTGAAGCTTTCTTT
v_gene: TRBV10-2
d_gene: TRBD1
j_gene: TRBJ1-1
abundance: NA

CDR3aa: CASSPDRAAMNTEAFF
CDR3nt: TGTGCCAGCAGCCCCGACAGGGCCGCAATGAACACTGAAGCTTTCTTT
v_gene: TRBV9
d_gene: TRBD1
j_gene: TRBJ1-1
abundance: NA

CDR3aa: CASSLGAGTGNTIYF
CDR3nt: TGTGCCAGCAGCTTAGGGGCAGGGACTGGAAACACCATATATTTT
v_gene: TRBV7-6
d_gene: NA
j_gene: TRBJ1-3
abundance: NA

CDR3aa: CASRRGYEDEQYF
CDR3nt: TGTGCCAGCAGAAGGGGTTACGAGGACGAGCAGTACTTC
v_gene: TRBV27
d_gene: NA
j_gene: TRBJ2-7
abundance: once

CDR3aa: CASSYRNPNEQYF
CDR3nt: TGTGCCAGCAGTTACAGGAATCCCAACGAGCAGTACTTC
v_gene: TRBV28
d_gene: NA
j_gene: TRBJ2-7
abundance: NA

CDR3aa: CASSMEAGVSNQPQHF
CDR3nt: TGTGCCAGTAGTATGGAAGCGGGGGTTAGCAATCAGCCCCAGCATTTT
v_gene: TRBV19
d_gene: NA
j_gene: TRBJ1-5
abundance: once

CDR3aa: CASRTLEGTTEAFF
CDR3nt: TGTGCCAGCAGGACACTTGAGGGAACCACTGAAGCTTTCTTT
v_gene: TRBV11-1
d_gene: NA
j_gene: TRBJ1-1
abundance: NA

CDR3aa: CASSLRYEQYF
CDR3nt: TGTGCCAGCAGCTTACGGTACGAGCAGTACTTC
v_gene: TRBV11-2
d_gene: NA
j_gene: TRBJ2-7
abundance: NA

CDR3aa: CASSLGQGWFGELFF
CDR3nt: TGTGCCAGCAGCTTGGGACAGGGGTGGTTCGGGGAGCTGTTTTTT
v_gene: TRBV7-8
d_gene: TRBD1
j_gene: TRBJ2-2
abundance: NA

CDR3aa: CASSGQGSDTQYF
CDR3nt: TGTGCCAGCAGCGGACAGGGGAGTGATACGCAGTATTTT
v_gene: TRBV13
d_gene: TRBD1
j_gene: TRBJ2-3
abundance: NA

CDR3aa: CASSGGVLFSNEQFF
CDR3nt: TGTGCCAGCAGTGGGGGAGTCCTCTTCTCTAATGAGCAGTTCTTC
v_gene: TRBV2
d_gene: NA
j_gene: TRBJ2-1
abundance: NA

CDR3aa: CASSPLEGDSTGELFF
CDR3nt: TGTGCCAGCAGTCCACTCGAGGGGGACAGCACCGGGGAGCTGTTTTTT
v_gene: TRBV27
d_gene: TRBD1
j_gene: TRBJ2-2
abundance: NA

CDR3aa: CASGAQTGASYEQYF
CDR3nt: TGTGCCAGCGGGGCCCAGACAGGGGCCTCCTACGAGCAGTACTTC
v_gene: TRBV5-4
d_gene: TRBD1
j_gene: TRBJ2-7
abundance: NA

CDR3aa: CASSSGLAGGEQFF
CDR3nt: TGTGCCAGCAGCTCCGGACTAGCGGGAGGTGAGCAGTTCTTC
v_gene: TRBV28
d_gene: TRBD2
j_gene: TRBJ2-1
abundance: once

CDR3aa: CASKSSGTYEQYF
CDR3nt: TGTGCCAGCAAATCTAGCGGCACCTACGAGCAGTACTTC
v_gene: TRBV6-5
d_gene: TRBD2
j_gene: TRBJ2-7
abundance: NA

CDR3aa: CAISPAGDEQFF
CDR3nt: TGTGCCATCAGTCCAGCGGGAGATGAGCAGTTCTTC
v_gene: TRBV10-3
d_gene: TRBD2
j_gene: TRBJ2-1
abundance: NA

CDR3aa: CASSFRGSTEAFF
CDR3nt: TGTGCCAGCAGTTTCAGGGGATCCACTGAAGCTTTCTTT
v_gene: TRBV28
d_gene: NA
j_gene: TRBJ1-1
abundance: NA